Listed below are T cell receptor beta chains from one sample, sequenced in a study of regulatory T cells in long-lasting Graves disease. TCRdb re-derived calls from the multiplex PCR reads in MiXCR, one entry per CDR3 protein. This table holds some 430,000 distinct CDR3 sequences, 20% to 25% found once. Sequenced material: peripheral blood mononuclear cells (PBMCs), taken when the disease was refractory, from a patient treated with antithyroid drugs. The receptors come from a female donor with Graves disease. The CDR3 runs from the conserved cysteine through the conserved F or W. D genes are given only for firm matches. Size tells how often a clone was seen (once, few, many) or the class of an expanded clone, and some rows leave it out.

CDR3: CASSLLWTGNTEAFF
DNA: TGTGCCAGCAGCTTGCTTTGGACGGGGAACACTGAAGCTTTCTTT
size: many
D: .
V: TRBV7-2
J: TRBJ1-1

CDR3: CASSPGLAAQETQYF
DNA: TGTGCCAGCAGCCCCGGACTAGCGGCTCAAGAGACCCAGTACTTC
size: few
D: TRBD2
V: TRBV7-9
J: TRBJ2-5

CDR3: CAVGEVFQETQYF
DNA: TGTGCCGTGGGAGAGGTCTTCCAAGAGACCCAGTACTTC
size: many
D: .
V: TRBV6-1
J: TRBJ2-5

CDR3: CASSQAPTGTRYGYTF
DNA: TGCGCCAGCAGCCAAGCCCCGACCGGGACACGTTATGGCTACACCTTC
size: .
D: .
V: TRBV4-1
J: TRBJ1-2

CDR3: CSVGWDSISYNEQFF
DNA: TGCAGCGTTGGGTGGGACTCCATCTCCTACAATGAGCAGTTCTTC
size: .
D: .
V: TRBV29-1
J: TRBJ2-1

CDR3: CATGLSADTQYF
DNA: TGCGCCACGGGATTGTCAGCAGATACGCAGTATTTT
size: .
D: .
V: TRBV10-1
J: TRBJ2-3

CDR3: CASGELRYGYTF
DNA: TGTGCCAGCGGTGAACTCCGATATGGCTACACCTTC
size: .
D: .
V: TRBV6-1
J: TRBJ1-2

CDR3: CASRRGLENTEAFF
DNA: TGCGCCAGCAGGCGGGGGTTGGAAAACACTGAAGCTTTCTTT
size: .
D: .
V: TRBV4-3
J: TRBJ1-1

CDR3: CSVLGLLGVETQYF
DNA: TGCAGCGTGCTGGGGCTTCTTGGGGTGGAGACCCAGTACTTC
size: few
D: .
V: TRBV29-1
J: TRBJ2-5

CDR3: CASSQGAGAWRYAKNIQYF
DNA: TGTGCCAGCAGCCAAGGTGCGGGGGCCTGGAGGTATGCCAAAAACATTCAGTACTTC
size: few
D: .
V: TRBV3-1
J: TRBJ2-4

CDR3: CSVVPGDSGNTIYF
DNA: TGCAGCGTTGTTCCGGGGGACTCTGGAAACACCATATATTTT
size: once
D: .
V: TRBV29-1
J: TRBJ1-3

CDR3: CASSIDRAYGEKLFF
DNA: TGTGCCAGTAGTATTGACAGGGCCTACGGTGAAAAACTGTTTTTT
size: many
D: TRBD1
V: TRBV19
J: TRBJ1-4

CDR3: CSTGAAQYF
DNA: TGCAGTACTGGGGCGGCCCAGTACTTC
size: many
D: .
V: TRBV20-1
J: TRBJ2-5

CDR3: CSVSPQGEIQETQYF
DNA: TGCAGCGTCAGCCCACAGGGGGAAATCCAAGAGACCCAGTACTTC
size: many
D: TRBD1
V: TRBV29-1
J: TRBJ2-5

CDR3: CASSGRVSETQYF
DNA: TGTGCCAGCAGTGGTCGTGTTTCGGAGACCCAGTACTTC
size: many
D: .
V: TRBV6-2/TRBV6-3
J: TRBJ2-5

CDR3: CASSQGWDNNYEQYF
DNA: TGTGCCAGCAGCCAGGGCTGGGACAACAACTACGAGCAGTACTTC
size: few
D: .
V: TRBV3-1
J: TRBJ2-7

CDR3: CASAPRGLETQYF
DNA: TGTGCTAGTGCCCCACGGGGCCTCGAGACCCAGTACTTC
size: .
D: .
V: TRBV12-5
J: TRBJ2-5

CDR3: CATSDRTGLSPNEQFF
DNA: TGTGCCACCAGTGATCGGACAGGGCTATCCCCCAATGAGCAGTTCTTC
size: .
D: TRBD1
V: TRBV24-1
J: TRBJ2-1

CDR3: CASSPGSARGTEAFF
DNA: TGTGCCAGCAGTCCGGGGTCCGCTCGGGGCACTGAAGCTTTCTTT
size: many
D: .
V: TRBV12-3/TRBV12-4
J: TRBJ1-1

CDR3: CATSRLAGGSYEQYF
DNA: TGTGCCACCAGCCGACTAGCGGGAGGCTCCTACGAGCAGTACTTC
size: .
D: TRBD2
V: TRBV15
J: TRBJ2-7

CDR3: CASSPWPSLGEQYF
DNA: TGTGCCAGCAGCCCATGGCCCTCCTTAGGCGAGCAGTACTTC
size: few
D: .
V: TRBV9
J: TRBJ2-7

CDR3: CASSFGLAGDFHETQYF
DNA: TGTGCCAGCAGTTTCGGGCTAGCGGGAGACTTCCACGAGACCCAGTACTTC
size: many
D: TRBD2
V: TRBV28
J: TRBJ2-5

CDR3: CASSLNDPYEQYF
DNA: TGTGCCAGCAGTTTGAACGACCCCTACGAGCAGTACTTC
size: many
D: .
V: TRBV12-3/TRBV12-4
J: TRBJ2-7

CDR3: CSARDRDDPYQETQYF
DNA: TGCAGTGCTAGAGATAGGGACGACCCTTACCAAGAGACCCAGTACTTC
size: .
D: .
V: TRBV20-1
J: TRBJ2-5

CDR3: CASSRWAPGGEKLFF
DNA: TGCGCCAGCAGCCGTTGGGCTCCCGGCGGTGAAAAACTGTTTTTT
size: .
D: .
V: TRBV4-3
J: TRBJ1-4

CDR3: CASSNLGGRGYGYTF
DNA: TGTGCCAGCAGTAATCTGGGGGGCAGGGGCTATGGCTACACCTTC
size: .
D: .
V: TRBV27
J: TRBJ1-2

CDR3: CASSWVRDGYTF
DNA: TGTGCCAGCAGCTGGGTCAGGGATGGCTACACCTTC
size: .
D: .
V: TRBV7-9
J: TRBJ1-2

CDR3: CASSNTGSTTYEQYF
DNA: TGCGCCAGCAGCAATACCGGGTCCACTACCTACGAGCAGTACTTC
size: few
D: .
V: TRBV5-1
J: TRBJ2-7

CDR3: CASSRQGGVDSPLHF
DNA: TGTGCCAGCAGCCGACAGGGGGGGGTGGATTCACCCCTCCACTTT
size: .
D: TRBD1
V: TRBV13
J: TRBJ1-6

CDR3: CASTQNFGTEAFF
DNA: TGTGCCAGCACCCAGAATTTTGGCACTGAAGCTTTCTTT
size: many
D: .
V: TRBV12-3/TRBV12-4
J: TRBJ1-1

CDR3: CASSHRQGPKEQYF
DNA: TGCGCCAGCAGCCACCGACAGGGTCCGAAGGAGCAGTACTTC
size: .
D: TRBD1
V: TRBV5-1
J: TRBJ2-7

CDR3: CASSRPRTEYSYEQYF
DNA: TGTGCCAGCAGTAGGCCGAGGACGGAGTACTCCTACGAGCAGTACTTC
size: many
D: .
V: TRBV28
J: TRBJ2-7

CDR3: CASMMAPLNEQFF
DNA: TGTGCCAGCATGATGGCCCCGCTGAATGAGCAGTTCTTC
size: few
D: .
V: TRBV12-3/TRBV12-4
J: TRBJ2-1

CDR3: CASSYRSSGPDTQYF
DNA: TGTGCCAGCAGTTACAGGTCTAGCGGGCCAGATACGCAGTATTTT
size: .
D: TRBD2
V: TRBV6-5
J: TRBJ2-3

CDR3: CASGSSGNEQFF
DNA: TGTGCTAGTGGTTCCAGCGGCAATGAGCAGTTCTTC
size: .
D: .
V: TRBV12-5
J: TRBJ2-1